This entry lists 16 T cell receptor beta chains sequenced from one sample in a study of monozygotic twins with inflammatory bowel disease. From the 5' RACE reads, TCRdb lists one entry per CDR3 protein and no DNA. The sample table sets out approximately 400,000 distinct CDR3 sequences. Sample: blood. The receptors derive from a human donor with ulcerative colitis or Crohn's disease, or a healthy co-twin of an affected twin (not recorded which).

The chain recombines TRBV20-1 with TRBJ1-2. CDR1 and CDR2 from the germline V gene are DFQATT and SNEGSKA (reference sequence). The CDR3 consists of 12 residues. CDR3 region: CSARQARLGYTF.

The chain joins TRBV30 to TRBJ1-2. Germline V gene data show CDR1 as GTSNPN and CDR2 as SVGIG (reference sequence). The CDR3 extends over 13 amino acids. Here the CDR3 reads CAWSTGINYGYTF.

The chain couples TRBV7-2 to TRBJ2-7; TCRdb's D call, TRBD2, is unchecked because there is no DNA. This CDR3 contains 15 residues. Germline assignment: CDR1 SGHTA and CDR2 FQGNSA. The CDR3 region is CASGGLAGGLYEQYF.

The V and J genes are TRBV20-1 and TRBJ2-1; TCRdb designates TRBD1, a call that cannot be tested without DNA. CDR1 is DFQATT, CDR2 SNEGSKA, per germline (reference sequence). The CDR3 runs 16 residues. The CDR3 reads CSADPPDRANYNEQFF.

The rearrangement links TRBV30 to TRBJ2-7; TCRdb lists TRBD1, though no DNA is available to test this call. The CDR3 runs 14 residues. The V gene's germline CDR1 is GTSNPN and CDR2 SVGIG (reference sequence). The CDR3 spells CAWTPGLSSYEQYF.

The V gene is TRBV5-1, the J gene TRBJ2-3; TCRdb indicates TRBD1, and absent DNA this call remains unverified. Germline CDR1 reads SGHRS; CDR2 reads YFSETQ. This CDR3 region has 15 residues. CDR3 amino acids: CASSFGQGVGDTQYF.

The CDR3 sequence is CSARVRQAGYTF. The chain joins TRBV20-1 to TRBJ1-2. Germline assignment: CDR1 DFQATT and CDR2 SNEGSKA (reference sequence). This CDR3 spans 12 amino acids.

The rearrangement links TRBV7-2 to TRBJ2-2; TCRdb's D call of TRBD1 is untestable without DNA. The CDR3 sequence is 16 residues long. Germline lookup yields CDR1 SGHTA and CDR2 FQGNSA. This chain's CDR3 is CASSGWAGGASGELFF.

The chain has TRBV7-9 and TRBJ2-2; the TCRdb D gene call, TRBD1, has no DNA to confirm it. Germline assignment: CDR1 SEHNR and CDR2 FQNEAQ (reference sequence). This CDR3 comprises 17 residues. CDR3 loop: CASSLVSGDRGTGELFF.

The chain links TRBV5-1 to TRBJ1-6. CDR1 and CDR2 (germline): SGHRS, YFSETQ. This CDR3 has 13 residues. The CDR3: CASNVGSNSPLHF.

The chain recombines TRBV12-3 or TRBV12-4 with TRBJ2-4; checking the TCRdb D call of TRBD1 is not possible without DNA. The CDR3 consists of 14 residues. The CDR3 loop reads CASSTGTAKNIQYF.

The chain has TRBV4-3 and TRBJ2-2. Germline CDR1 reads LGHNA; CDR2 reads YSLEER. The CDR3 contains 16 residues. CDR3: CASSQGHNRGTGELFF.

The CDR3 loop is CASSQEYGGTQYF. The J gene is TRBJ2-5, the V gene TRBV4-1; checking the TCRdb D call of TRBD1 is not possible without DNA. CDR1 is MGHRA and CDR2 is YSYEKL in the germline V gene. The CDR3 sequence is 13 residues long.

The chain employs TRBV9 and TRBJ2-3. Germline V CDR1 and CDR2: SGDLS, YYNGEE. The CDR3 covers 12 residues. CDR3 sequence: CASSVYTDTQYF.

The chain joins TRBV7-9 to TRBJ2-2; TCRdb designates TRBD2, a call that cannot be tested without DNA. This CDR3 contains 14 residues. The germline CDR1 and CDR2 sequences are SEHNR and FQNEAQ (reference sequence). This CDR3 is CASSSLQRTGELFF.

This chain uses TRBV7-8 with TRBJ2-7; TCRdb's D gene call, TRBD1, goes unchecked for lack of DNA. The CDR3 has 15 amino acids. CDR1 and CDR2 from the germline V gene are SGHVS and FQNEAQ. This CDR3 is CASRLQGATPYEQYF.